This passage covers 32 T cell receptor beta chains from one sample sequenced in a study of T-cell reconstitution after alpha-beta-depleted transplantation in children. Preparing the TCRbeta library involved the use of unique molecular identifiers. Each CDR3 protein gets one entry after TCRdb re-called the PCR reads with MiXCR. This sample has about 8,400 distinct CDR3 sequences, with 15% to 20% found just once. Source: PBMCs, mostly from graft donor cells, taken 60 days after TCRalphabeta/CD19-depleted stem cell transplant. The receptors stem from a girl less than two years old who had a stem cell transplant for combined immunodeficiency, so the T cells may come from the graft donor.

The chain has TRBV6-5 and TRBJ2-5; 9 positions match TRBD2. J lost 2 bases, V lost 4 bases, and 14 bases had no gene match. This CDR3 is 18 amino acids long. Germline V gene data show CDR1 as MNHEY and CDR2 as SVGAGI. In DNA, the CDR3 is TGTGCCAGCAGTTCCTTCGCGATTCTAGCGGGGCGACAAGAGACCCAGTACTTC. Its protein product is CASSSFAILAGRQETQYF.

This clonotype was counted many times. The chain couples TRBV29-1 to TRBJ1-5; 10 positions agree with TRBD1. Losses at the gene ends were 4 bases for V and 1 base for J; bases not matched to a gene: 4. Germline V lookup: CDR1 SQVTM, CDR2 ANQGSEA. There are 15 residues in the CDR3. This CDR3 is CSVAVGQGSNQPQHF. CDR3 sequence (DNA): TGCAGCGTTGCCGTGGGACAGGGGAGCAATCAGCCCCAGCATTTT.

Many counts were recorded for this clonotype. The chain couples TRBV18 to TRBJ2-1; D remains unclear. V shed 3 bases and J shed 4 bases, with 4 bases lying between them. This CDR3 spans 12 amino acids. Germline lookup yields CDR1 KGHSH and CDR2 LQKENI. As DNA, the CDR3 is TGTGCCAGCTCACCCGATTACAATGAGCAGTTCTTC. This translates into CASSPDYNEQFF.

This clonotype has only a few counts. The V and J genes are TRBV6-5 and TRBJ1-5; D might be TRBD1 (6 bases). CDR1 is MNHEY, CDR2 SVGAGI, per germline. The CDR3 length is 18 residues. The germline V and J ends were trimmed by 0 bases and 0 bases, with 15 bases remaining between them. The CDR3 nucleotides are TGTGCCAGCAGTTACTCGAAGGGCAGGGGAGATAGCAATCAGCCCCAGCATTTT. Its protein product is CASSYSKGRGDSNQPQHF.

The V and J genes are TRBV7-2 and TRBJ1-5; D not certain. V was pared by 1 base and J by 11 bases, with 18 bases between. The CDR3 length is 15 residues. CDR1 and CDR2 (germline): SGHTA, FQGNSA. The CDR3 loop reads CASSLVASLPSSQHF. The DNA for the CDR3 is TGTGCCAGCAGCTTAGTTGCCTCCCTACCCTCGTCCCAGCATTTT.

This clonotype was seen repeatedly, ten times or more. The chain is built from TRBV20-1 and TRBJ1-2; D may be TRBD1 (6 bases). Looked up from germline, CDR1 is DFQATT and CDR2 is SNEGSKA (reference sequence). There are 13 residues in the CDR3. Deletions cut 4 bases from V and 2 bases from J, with 11 bases between. CDR3 nucleotide sequence: TGCAGTGCTACCCAGACAGGCAACTATGGCTACACCTTC. It encodes CSATQTGNYGYTF.

This clonotype came up many times. CDR3 in amino acids: CASSLLGEETQYF. CDR3 DNA sequence: TGTGCCAGCAGCTTGTTAGGGGAAGAGACCCAGTACTTC. V usage is TRBV5-6 and J usage is TRBJ2-5, with D possibly matching TRBD1 (5 bases). The V gene lost 1 base and the J gene lost 3 bases, with 7 bases spanning the gap. This CDR3 has 13 amino acids. Per the germline V gene, CDR1 is SGHDT and CDR2 is YYEEEE. The variable domain in full, completed from reference TRBV5-6 and TRBJ2-5, reads DAGVTQSPTHLIKTRGQQVTLRCSPKSGHDTVSWYQQALGQGPQFIFQYYEEEERQRGNFPDRFSGHQFPNYSSELNVNALLLGDSALYLCASSLLGEETQYFGPGTRLLVL.

In its sample, this clonotype was seen many times. The CDR3 here is CASSLGVQRGETQYF. Here the CDR3 DNA reads TGCGCCAGCAGCTTGGGGGTCCAAAGGGGAGAGACCCAGTACTTC. V usage is TRBV5-1 and J usage is TRBJ2-5, with D possibly TRBD1 on 5 matching bases. Germline V CDR1 and CDR2: SGHRS, YFSETQ. The length of the CDR3 is 15 residues. Trimming took 0 bases from V and 4 from J, leaving 13 bases between them.

The chain carries TRBV7-9 and TRBJ2-5, with D unclear. Deletions cut 6 bases from V and 4 bases from J, with 6 bases between. Germline-derived CDR1 and CDR2 are SEHNR and FQNEAQ (reference sequence). The CDR3 loop spans 11 amino acids. The CDR3 region is CASRRIETQYF. CDR3 nucleotide sequence: TGTGCCAGCAGGCGCATAGAGACCCAGTACTTC.

This chain uses TRBV7-3 with TRBJ1-3; D not certain. Trimming removed 2 bases at V and 6 bases at J, with 5 bases between. CDR1 is SGHTA and CDR2 is FQGTGA in the germline V gene. The CDR3 extends over 12 amino acids. The CDR3 protein is CASSLGKNTIYF. The CDR3 DNA is TGTGCCAGCAGCTTAGGCAAAAACACCATATATTTT.

In its sample, this clonotype was seen many times. The chain combines TRBV20-1 with TRBJ2-5; D perhaps matches TRBD2 (6 bases). This CDR3 has 12 residues. Deletions cut 6 bases from V and 1 base from J, with 9 bases between. Germline V CDR1 and CDR2: DFQATT, SNEGSKA (reference sequence). The CDR3 DNA reads as TGCAGTGCCAGGGACTTCCAAGAGACCCAGTACTTC. It codes for CSARDFQETQYF.

The gene calls are TRBV5-1 and TRBJ2-7; the match to TRBD2 covers 8 bases. With V trimmed by 5 bases and J by 3 bases, 10 bases remained unmatched. This CDR3 contains 15 residues. Germline CDR1 SGHRS, CDR2 YFSETQ. This CDR3 is CASRFNGGGNYEQYF. The CDR3 DNA reads TGCGCCAGCAGGTTCAACGGCGGGGGGAACTACGAGCAGTACTTC.

The chain joins TRBV12-3 or TRBV12-4 to TRBJ2-2; TRBD1 might be the D (5 bases). This CDR3 spans 14 amino acids. Trimming pared 3 bases from V and 3 bases from J, leaving 8 bases between. This CDR3 is CASSFPRDTGELFF. In DNA, the CDR3 is TGTGCCAGCAGTTTCCCCAGGGACACCGGGGAGCTGTTTTTT.

This clonotype was detected many times. The chain is built from TRBV20-1 and TRBJ2-3; D unclear. V was trimmed by 3 bases and J by 7 bases, leaving 8 bases between them. Germline V gives CDR1 DFQATT, CDR2 SNEGSKA (reference sequence). This CDR3 spans 11 amino acids. CDR3 sequence (DNA): TGCAGTGCTAGGAGCGTCCATACGCAGTATTTT. It encodes CSARSVHTQYF.

This clonotype has a handful of counts. The V gene is TRBV5-5, the J gene TRBJ1-1; TRBD1 is a possible D gene (6 bases). This CDR3 is built from 16 residues. Trimming removed 0 bases at V and 4 bases at J, with 16 bases between. In germline, CDR1 is SGHKS, CDR2 YYEKEE (reference sequence). CDR3 loop: CASSLEGTNLVTEAFF. CDR3 bases: TGTGCCAGCAGCTTGGAAGGGACAAATCTTGTCACTGAAGCTTTCTTT.

This clonotype was counted ten times or more. The chain joins TRBV7-2 to TRBJ2-1; TRBD2 agrees at 7 bases. V shed 5 bases and J 4 bases; nucleotides not matched to a gene: 8. CDR1 and CDR2 from the germline V gene are SGHTA and FQGNSA. The CDR3 contains 15 residues. The CDR3 DNA follows: TGTGCCAGCAGCCGGTCCCCCGGGGGGTACAATGAGCAGTTCTTC. Translation: CASSRSPGGYNEQFF. Looking up the rest from reference TRBV7-2 and TRBJ2-1 gives the full variable domain: GAGVSQSPSNKVTEKGKDVELRCDPISGHTALYWYRQSLGQGLEFLIYFQGNSAPDKSGLPSDRFSAERTGGSVSTLTIQRTQQEDSAVYLCASSRSPGGYNEQFFGPGTRLTVL.

A note on this clonotype: The conserved phenylalanine or tryptophan is not found at the CDR3 terminus, so this likely reflects a read error. The gene calls are TRBV3-1 and TRBJ2-5; no clear D gene. Germline V gene data show CDR1 as LGHDT and CDR2 as YNNKEL (reference sequence). V lost 0 bases to trimming and J lost 7 bases, with 0 bases between them. This CDR3 spans 10 amino acids. This CDR3 reads CASSQETQYL. For the CDR3, the DNA is TGTGCCAGCAGCCAAGAGACCCAGTACCTC.

The rearrangement joins TRBV30 to TRBJ2-1; 11 bases fit TRBD1. The CDR3 is made up of 15 amino acids. Unmatched junction bases numbered 10, after V lost 3 bases and J lost 9 bases. CDR1 is GTSNPN, CDR2 SVGIG, per germline (reference sequence). The CDR3 nucleotides read TGTGCCTGGAGAGCCGGGACAGGGGGTATCACTGAGCAGTTCTTC. Protein: CAWRAGTGGITEQFF.

The sample holds many counts of this clonotype. The genes are TRBV18 and TRBJ1-2, with a possible D match to TRBD1 (5 bases). Looked up from germline, CDR1 is KGHSH and CDR2 is LQKENI. This CDR3 contains 15 residues. V was pared by 0 bases and J by 0 bases, with 8 bases between. DNA of the CDR3: TGTGCCAGCTCACCACCGGCAGGGACTAACTATGGCTACACCTTC. Translated: CASSPPAGTNYGYTF.

The rearrangement links TRBV5-1 to TRBJ2-3, with D maybe TRBD2 (5 bases). Germline values: CDR1 SGHRS, CDR2 YFSETQ. The CDR3 has 14 amino acids. The ends were cut back, 4 bases at V and 3 bases at J, with 12 bases in the middle. CDR3 in DNA: TGCGCCAGCAGCGAGGGTTATGCTACAGATACGCAGTATTTT. Its protein is CASSEGYATDTQYF.

In this sample, this clonotype turned up many times. The chain links TRBV20-1 to TRBJ2-1; D perhaps matches TRBD1 (5 bases). V was cut by 0 bases and J by 6 bases, with 12 bases left in between. CDR3 length: 14 amino acids. Germline loops: CDR1 DFQATT, CDR2 SNEGSKA (reference sequence). The CDR3: CSARDLVRGNEQFF. CDR3 nucleotides: TGCAGTGCTAGAGATCTGGTTAGGGGCAATGAGCAGTTCTTC.

This clonotype was counted at least ten times. This chain joins TRBV20-1 and TRBJ2-7, with TRBD2 as a possible D gene (5 bases). Germline CDR1 is DFQATT and CDR2 is SNEGSKA (reference sequence). Trimming took off 7 bases at V and 4 bases at J, with 14 bases between the two ends. This CDR3 comprises 12 residues. The CDR3 is CSVGWEQYEQYF. The CDR3 nucleotides read TGCAGTGTTGGGTGGGAGCAGTACGAGCAGTACTTC.

There are a few counts of this clonotype. The V call is TRBV20-1, the J call TRBJ2-1, with D tentatively TRBD2 (6 bases). Trimming stripped 4 bases from V and 4 bases from J, with 20 bases between. The CDR3 is made up of 16 amino acids. Germline lookup yields CDR1 DFQATT and CDR2 SNEGSKA (reference sequence). The DNA for the CDR3 is TGCAGTGCTATAATTCGAGCGGGCCCAAGATACAATGAGCAGTTCTTC. It encodes CSAIIRAGPRYNEQFF.

This clonotype was detected ten times or more. The chain employs TRBV2 and TRBJ2-5; D gene uncertain. V was shortened by 4 bases and J by 2 bases, with 8 bases between the two germline ends. This CDR3 contains 13 residues. Per germline, CDR1 SNHLY and CDR2 FYNNEI. The CDR3 bases are TGTGCCAGCAGTGCCACTACTCAAGAGACCCAGTACTTC. Translation gives CASSATTQETQYF. Complete variable domain (other parts from reference TRBV2 and TRBJ2-5): EPEVTQTPSHQVTQMGQEVILRCVPISNHLYFYWYRQILGQKVEFLVSFYNNEISEKSEIFDDQFSVERPDGSNFTLKIRSTKLEDSAMYFCASSATTQETQYFGPGTRLLVL.

V usage is TRBV25-1 and J usage is TRBJ1-2; D remains unclear. Germline CDR1 and CDR2: MGHDK and SYGVNS. Trimming took off 2 bases at V and 8 bases at J, with 9 bases between the two ends. CDR3 length: 12 residues. Here the CDR3 reads CASSEGRAGYTF. The CDR3 coding sequence is TGTGCCAGCAGTGAAGGCAGAGCAGGCTACACCTTC.

The sample holds many counts of this clonotype. The chain has TRBV24-1 and TRBJ2-6; 7 bases agree with TRBD1. Trimming took 6 bases from V and 3 from J; bases not matched to a gene: 4. The germline CDR1 and CDR2 sequences are KGHDR and SFDVKD. The CDR3 consists of 15 residues. The CDR3 DNA follows: TGTGCCACCAGTAGAACAGGGGATGGGGCCAACGTCCTGACTTTC. Translated, it gives CATSRTGDGANVLTF.

In its sample, this clonotype was seen a few times. The chain recombines TRBV11-3 with TRBJ2-5; no clear D gene. V dropped 4 bases and J dropped 5 bases, with 11 bases sitting between them. The CDR3 consists of 13 residues. Germline CDR1 SGHNT, CDR2 YENEEA. The CDR3 DNA reads TGTGCCAGCAGCTCTATCGTAGGGGAGACCCAGTACTTC. The encoded protein is CASSSIVGETQYF.

This clonotype was observed many times. The chain recombines TRBV4-3 with TRBJ2-1, with 8 bases that match TRBD2. Germline CDR1 and CDR2: LGHNA and YSLEER. The V segment lost 0 bases and the J segment 8 bases; nucleotides outside the gene matches: 12. The CDR3 loop spans 17 amino acids. The CDR3 DNA reads as TGCGCCAGCAGCCAAGATCAAAGACTAGCGTTCTGGTATGAGCAGTTCTTC. Translating gives CASSQDQRLAFWYEQFF.

This clonotype turned up a few times. V and J are TRBV7-9 and TRBJ2-5, with a tentative D call TRBD2 (5 bases). The germline V gene has CDR1 SEHNR and CDR2 FQNEAQ (reference sequence). Trimming shortened V by 1 base and J by 2 bases, and 14 bases separated the two germline ends. The CDR3 has 16 residues. CDR3 sequence (DNA): TGTGCCAGCAGCTTAGTGGGCAGGACTCGGCAAGAGACCCAGTACTTC. Translation: CASSLVGRTRQETQYF.

Ten or more counts support this clonotype. The V gene is TRBV6-5, the J gene TRBJ2-1; D remains ambiguous. With 4 bases removed from V and 2 bases from J, the gap between germline ends came to 12 bases. Germline loops: CDR1 MNHEY, CDR2 SVGAGI. The CDR3 is made up of 15 amino acids. In DNA form, the CDR3 reads TGTGCCAGCAGTTCATTTAGCCGAACCTACAATGAGCAGTTCTTC. Translation: CASSSFSRTYNEQFF.

This clonotype was recorded at least ten times. The DNA is left out, because the CDR3 cannot be placed on it with certainty; the CDR3 is given as TCRdb lists it. V usage is TRBV5-3 and J usage is TRBJ2-2; TRBD2, as called in the table, went unchecked against the DNA. TRBV5-3 carries the ORF label, with uncertain function. Both ends counted, the CDR3 spans 18 residues. The CDR3 reads CARSPRGSGGPTPGSCFF.

The V call is TRBV7-8, the J call TRBJ1-1, with D unclear. V was trimmed by 0 bases and J by 3 bases, leaving 8 bases between them. The length of the CDR3 is 14 residues. Germline V CDR1 and CDR2: SGHVS, FQNEAQ. The DNA for the CDR3 is TGTGCCAGCAGCTTAGCAGAACTATACACTGAAGCTTTCTTT. This codes for CASSLAELYTEAFF.